The 32 T cell receptor beta chains listed next were all sequenced from one sample in a study of control samples from healthy donors and cancer patients. TCRdb's table, derived via immunoSEQ multiplex PCR, lists solely in-frame clones and lacks some. Of more than 85,000 clones listed, around 87% were seen once; the top ten hold roughly 4%. The source material was PBMCs. The receptors stem from a woman aged 55 to 70 with lung cancer.

The chain is built from TRBV7-2 and TRBJ2-3; D perhaps matches TRBD1 (6 bases). Germline V lookup: CDR1 SGHTA, CDR2 FQGNSA. V lost 1 base, J lost 1 base, and 6 bases lay in between. The CDR3 spans 14 residues. CDR3 sequence (DNA): TGTGCCAGCAGCTTAGACAGGGGCACAGATACGCAGTATTTT. Encoded protein: CASSLDRGTDTQYF.

This chain links TRBV7-9 with TRBJ2-7; D is possibly TRBD2 (7 bases). Trimming left V 5 bases short and J 5 bases short, with 25 bases between. The germline gives CDR1 SEHNR, CDR2 FQNEAQ (reference sequence). CDR3 length: 17 residues. The CDR3 is CASSPRGGAAEFNEQYF. CDR3 bases: TGTGCCAGCAGCCCCCGAGGGGGGGCTGCGGAATTCAACGAGCAGTACTTC. The full variable domain, in which reference TRBV7-9 and TRBJ2-7 provide the parts outside the CDR3, is DTGVSQNPRHKITKRGQNVTFRCDPISEHNRLYWYRQTLGQGPEFLTYFQNEAQLEKSRLLSDRFSAERPKGSFSTLEIQRTEQGDSAMYLCASSPRGGAAEFNEQYFGPGTRLTVT.

The chain couples TRBV5-1 to TRBJ2-7; D call uncertain. The germline V gene has CDR1 SGHRS and CDR2 YFSETQ. The ends were cut back, 0 bases at V and 7 bases at J, with 11 bases in the middle. The length of the CDR3 is 13 residues. CDR3 sequence: CASSLDEVEEQYF. The CDR3 DNA follows: TGCGCCAGCAGCTTGGACGAGGTGGAGGAGCAGTACTTC.

The gene calls are TRBV28 and TRBJ2-4, with 11 bases identical to TRBD1. This CDR3 is 19 amino acids long. V lost 8 bases and J lost 1; bases outside the gene matches: 16. Germline V gives CDR1 MDHEN, CDR2 SYDVKM. The CDR3 DNA follows: TGTGCCAGCTACCAGAGTCCCGGGACAGGGGGAAAGGCCAAAAACATTCAGTACTTC. It yields the protein CASYQSPGTGGKAKNIQYF.

The chain uses TRBV19 and TRBJ1-5, with TRBD1 identical over 8 bases. The trim removed 5 bases at V and 8 bases at J, leaving 17 bases unmatched. The CDR3 has 17 amino acids. The germline gives CDR1 LNHDA, CDR2 SQIVND (reference sequence). The CDR3 DNA is TGTGCCAGTAGTTTTGCCCCGGGACAGGCCACCGGGGAGCCCCAGCATTTT. This translates into CASSFAPGQATGEPQHF.

The rearrangement links TRBV6-5 to TRBJ2-7; D unclear. The ends were cut back, 6 bases at V and 2 bases at J, with 11 bases in the middle. CDR1 is MNHEY, CDR2 SVGAGI, per germline. This CDR3 contains 13 residues. As DNA, the CDR3 is TGTGCCAGCAGCTCTCCGCTTACCTACGAGCAGTACTTC. Protein sequence: CASSSPLTYEQYF.

This clone was seen only once. The rearrangement joins TRBV5-1 to TRBJ2-5; TRBD2 might be the D (5 bases). The CDR3 runs to 15 residues. The germline V and J ends were trimmed by 0 bases and 4 bases, with 13 bases remaining between them. CDR1 and CDR2 from the germline V gene are SGHRS and YFSETQ. Written as DNA, the CDR3 is TGCGCCAGCAGCTTGGTGGTAGCGAGTGGAGAGACCCAGTACTTC. This gives the protein CASSLVVASGETQYF.

V gene TRBV4-3 combines with J gene TRBJ2-7; tentatively, D is TRBD1 (6 bases). CDR1 is LGHNA and CDR2 is YSLEER in the germline V gene. Trimming cost V 0 bases and J 2 bases, with 11 bases left between them. This CDR3 spans 15 amino acids. CDR3: CASSQDAQGTYEQYF. CDR3 DNA sequence: TGCGCCAGCAGCCAAGATGCACAGGGAACCTACGAGCAGTACTTC.

The chain uses TRBV5-1 and TRBJ1-2, with D unclear. Germline CDR1 and CDR2: SGHRS and YFSETQ. Trimming shortened V by 0 bases and J by 2 bases, and 8 bases separated the two germline ends. This CDR3 contains 14 residues. CDR3 bases: TGCGCCAGCAGCTTGGCTATTGGGAACTATGGCTACACCTTC. Protein product: CASSLAIGNYGYTF. Full variable domain (outside the CDR3, taken from reference TRBV5-1 and TRBJ1-2): KAGVTQTPRYLIKTRGQQVTLSCSPISGHRSVSWYQQTPGQGLQFLFEYFSETQRNKGNFPGRFSGRQFSNSRSEMNVSTLELGDSALYLCASSLAIGNYGYTFGSGTRLTVV.

This chain joins TRBV5-1 and TRBJ1-1; TRBD1 matches at 7 bases. Germline trimming cut 3 bases from V and 0 bases from J; bases unmatched to any gene: 8. This CDR3 has 16 residues. Germline-derived CDR1 and CDR2 are SGHRS and YFSETQ. The CDR3 DNA reads TGCGCCAGCAGCTACTACAGACAGGGATTGAACACTGAAGCTTTCTTT. Translating it yields CASSYYRQGLNTEAFF.

The V call is TRBV30, the J call TRBJ2-3; a weak D match, TRBD2 (5 bases). The length of the CDR3 is 15 residues. With 4 bases removed from V and 0 bases from J, the gap between germline ends came to 14 bases. Germline values: CDR1 GTSNPN, CDR2 SVGIG (reference sequence). The CDR3 coding sequence is TGTGCCTGGACGCCCATCAAGCGGAGCACAGATACGCAGTATTTT. It is translated as CAWTPIKRSTDTQYF.

This chain connects TRBV5-1 to TRBJ2-3; perhaps TRBD1 as D (5 bases). The germline V gene has CDR1 SGHRS and CDR2 YFSETQ. Trimming stripped 1 base from V and 1 base from J, with 13 bases between. The CDR3 totals 16 residues. CDR3 residues: CASSLRADSGTDTQYF. CDR3 nucleotides: TGCGCCAGCAGCTTGAGGGCCGACAGTGGCACAGATACGCAGTATTTT.

In its sample, this clone was seen a few times. The gene calls are TRBV19 and TRBJ2-7; possibly TRBD1 for D (6 bases). The ends were cut back, 3 bases at V and 3 bases at J, with 15 bases in the middle. Germline V gene lookup returns CDR1 LNHDA and CDR2 SQIVND (reference sequence). The CDR3 length is 15 residues. The CDR3 loop reads CASSIGVDRFYEQYF. In DNA form, the CDR3 reads TGTGCCAGTAGTATTGGCGTTGACAGGTTCTACGAGCAGTACTTC.

The chain is built from TRBV11-3 and TRBJ1-2; D unresolved. Germline loops: CDR1 SGHNT, CDR2 YENEEA. Trimming pared 6 bases from V and 5 bases from J, leaving 10 bases between. This CDR3 contains 12 residues. CDR3 sequence reads: CASRGDLYGYTF. The CDR3 bases are TGTGCCAGCAGAGGAGACCTATATGGCTACACCTTC. Based on the CDR3 plus reference TRBV11-3 and TRBJ1-2, the full variable domain is EAGVVQSPRYKIIEKKQPVAFWCNPISGHNTLYWYLQNLGQGPELLIRYENEEAVDDSQLPKDRFSAERLKGVDSTLKIQPAELGDSAVYLCASRGDLYGYTFGSGTRLTVV.

V gene TRBV11-3 combines with J gene TRBJ2-4; D perhaps matches TRBD2 (6 bases). Germline V gene data show CDR1 as SGHNT and CDR2 as YENEEA. V was trimmed by 0 bases and J by 2 bases, leaving 14 bases between them. The CDR3 covers 17 residues. In DNA form, the CDR3 reads TGTGCCAGCAGCTTAGACGGAGGGGTAGTAACCAAAAACATTCAGTACTTC. Its protein is CASSLDGGVVTKNIQYF.

This clone turned up a few times. The chain is built from TRBV19 and TRBJ1-4; 7 bases are shared with TRBD1. Germline CDR1 reads LNHDA; CDR2 reads SQIVND (reference sequence). The CDR3 has 14 residues. The V gene end was trimmed by 6 bases and the J gene end by 5 bases; junction bases not matched to a gene: 6. Written as DNA, the CDR3 is TGTGCCAGTAGACCGGGACAGAAAAATGAAAAACTGTTTTTT. Amino acids: CASRPGQKNEKLFF.

This clone came up once. The rearrangement joins TRBV6-5 to TRBJ1-2; D is ambiguous. This CDR3 is built from 13 residues. V was pared by 2 bases and J by 6 bases, with 10 bases between. The germline gives CDR1 MNHEY, CDR2 SVGAGI. CDR3 in amino acids: CASSYQRAHGYTF. As DNA, the CDR3 is TGTGCCAGCAGTTACCAGAGGGCGCATGGCTACACCTTC.

This clone was recorded once. V is TRBV28 and J is TRBJ1-5; 7 bases are a match to TRBD1. The trim removed 5 bases at V and 2 bases at J, leaving 6 bases unmatched. The CDR3 length is 15 residues. The germline CDR1 and CDR2 sequences are MDHEN and SYDVKM. The DNA of the CDR3 is TGTGCCAGCAGTAGACAGGGATGGGGCAATCAGCCCCAGCATTTT. Translation gives CASSRQGWGNQPQHF.

This chain joins TRBV7-9 and TRBJ1-6, with no clear D. The CDR3 runs 13 residues. V lost 1 base and J 10 bases, leaving 8 bases between the germline ends. Germline CDR1 SEHNR, CDR2 FQNEAQ (reference sequence). The CDR3 DNA sequence: TGTGCCAGCAGCTTAGTGGAGGGATCACCCCTCCACTTT. Amino acids: CASSLVEGSPLHF.

This rearrangement joins TRBV3-1 (or the pseudogene TRBV3-2) to TRBJ2-1; 8 nucleotides align to TRBD2. This CDR3 has 15 residues. Germline V lookup: CDR1 LGHDT, CDR2 YNNKEL (reference sequence). With V trimmed by 0 bases and J by 15 bases, 13 bases remained unmatched. CDR3 sequence reads: CASSQDLGGRSTRFF. The DNA of the CDR3 is TGTGCCAGCAGCCAAGATCTTGGCGGGAGGTCCACGCGGTTCTTC.

The chain employs TRBV6-6 and TRBJ2-2; TRBD1 might be the D (9 bases). Trimming left V 5 bases short and J 3 bases short, with 19 bases between. Germline V CDR1 and CDR2: MNHNY, SVGAGI (reference sequence). CDR3 length: 17 residues. CDR3 sequence reads: CASSPGGGTGYTGELFF. In DNA, the CDR3 is TGTGCCAGCAGTCCCGGGGGGGGGACAGGGTACACCGGGGAGCTGTTTTTT.

The chain links TRBV2 to TRBJ2-2; TRBD1 matches at 8 bases. CDR3 size: 15 residues. Trimming cost V 6 bases and J 1 base; bases outside gene matches: 4. Germline V gives CDR1 SNHLY, CDR2 FYNNEI. The CDR3 coding sequence is TGTGCCAGCAGGGTCGGGACAGGGAACACCGGGGAGCTGTTTTTT. The encoded protein is CASRVGTGNTGELFF.

The chain employs TRBV10-3 and TRBJ1-4; D gene ambiguous. The CDR3 sequence is 15 residues long. From germline, CDR1 is ENHRY and CDR2 SYGVKD. The V end lost 0 bases, the J end lost 8 bases, and 13 bases lay between the germline ends. This CDR3 is CAISESGITGEKLFF. The CDR3 bases are TGTGCCATCAGTGAGTCGGGTATCACGGGCGAAAAACTGTTTTTT.

The chain is built from TRBV5-1 and TRBJ1-6; possibly TRBD1 for D (5 bases). Germline-derived CDR1 and CDR2 are SGHRS and YFSETQ. The V gene lost 2 bases and the J gene lost 5 bases, with 14 bases spanning the gap. CDR3 length: 16 residues. CDR3 residues: CASSFRVGSDNSPLHF. The CDR3 DNA sequence: TGCGCCAGCAGCTTCAGGGTCGGTTCGGATAATTCACCCCTCCACTTT.

In its sample, this clone was seen a few times. The chain is built from TRBV29-1 and TRBJ1-5; no clear D gene. The V gene's germline CDR1 is SQVTM and CDR2 ANQGSEA. Deletions cut 4 bases from V and 2 bases from J, with 30 bases between. This CDR3 has 20 amino acids. This CDR3 reads CSVGSEYGSLTPSGNQPQHF. CDR3 bases: TGCAGCGTTGGTAGTGAGTATGGCAGCTTAACGCCATCGGGCAATCAGCCCCAGCATTTT.

V gene TRBV19 combines with J gene TRBJ2-7; 8 bases are a match to TRBD1. The CDR3 runs to 13 residues. CDR1 LNHDA and CDR2 SQIVND come from the germline V gene (reference sequence). Germline trimming cut 6 bases from V and 2 bases from J; bases unmatched to any gene: 3. CDR3 DNA sequence: TGTGCCAGTAGCGGACAGGGCCCCTACGAGCAGTACTTC. The encoded protein is CASSGQGPYEQYF.

V gene TRBV9 combines with J gene TRBJ1-3; D uncertain. Germline CDR1 is SGDLS and CDR2 is YYNGEE. V shed 0 bases and J shed 0 bases, with 13 bases lying between them. The CDR3 length is 17 residues. CDR3 DNA: TGTGCCAGCAGCGTAGGTCCCCCAGTGGGCTCTGGAAACACCATATATTTT. Its translation is CASSVGPPVGSGNTIYF.

This clone was counted a single time. J is TRBJ2-1 and V is TRBV5-1; TRBD2 aligns across 10 bases. Losses at the gene ends were 4 bases for V and 6 bases for J; bases not matched to a gene: 10. The CDR3 is 16 amino acids. Germline V lookup: CDR1 SGHRS, CDR2 YFSETQ. CDR3 amino acids: CASSPSGTSAGNEQFF. The CDR3 nucleotides read TGCGCCAGCAGCCCCTCCGGGACTAGCGCGGGCAATGAGCAGTTCTTC.

This chain connects TRBV7-9 to TRBJ1-4; D might be TRBD1 (5 bases). Germline V gives CDR1 SEHNR, CDR2 FQNEAQ (reference sequence). Trimming took off 1 base at V and 8 bases at J, with 11 bases between the two ends. The CDR3 has 14 residues. The CDR3 nucleotides are TGTGCCAGCAGCTTAGGGCAGGGAGGCGAAAAACTGTTTTTT. This encodes CASSLGQGGEKLFF. The entire variable domain, with the rest obtained from reference TRBV7-9 and TRBJ1-4, is as follows: DTGVSQNPRHKITKRGQNVTFRCDPISEHNRLYWYRQTLGQGPEFLTYFQNEAQLEKSRLLSDRFSAERPKGSFSTLEIQRTEQGDSAMYLCASSLGQGGEKLFFGSGTQLSVL.

The chain recombines TRBV20-1 with TRBJ2-3; D not certain. Trimming took off 1 base at V and 2 bases at J, with 1 base between the two ends. CDR1 and CDR2 from the germline V gene are DFQATT and SNEGSKA (reference sequence). CDR3 length: 11 residues. The CDR3 sequence: CSARATDTQYF. For the CDR3, the DNA is TGCAGTGCTAGAGCCACAGATACGCAGTATTTT.

Here the CDR3 DNA reads TGCGCCAGCAGTCAATCACAGGCAATCCGGGGCCCTTCGTACCAAGAGACCCAGTACTTC. Residues: CASSQSQAIRGPSYQETQYF. The V gene is TRBV23-1, the J gene TRBJ2-5, with D perhaps being TRBD1 or TRBD2 (5 bases each). TRBV23-1 is an ORF; its function is uncertain. This CDR3 contains 20 residues. The V and J ends lost 0 bases and 0 bases respectively, with 23 bases between them.

For the CDR3, the DNA is TGCGCCAGCAGCTTGGGGACAGGAGACTATGGCTACACCTTC. Encoded protein: CASSLGTGDYGYTF. The genes are TRBV5-1 and TRBJ1-2; 7 bases are shared with TRBD1. From germline, CDR1 is SGHRS and CDR2 YFSETQ. V was pared by 0 bases and J by 3 bases, with 2 bases of the junction left unmatched. The length of the CDR3 is 14 residues.